The clone carrying this T cell receptor (beta chain) turned up a few times. Germline V gene sequence: CDR1 LGHDT, CDR2 YNNKEL (reference sequence). V trimming: 0 bases; J trimming: 7 bases; junction bases outside the gene matches: 5. This CDR3 is built from 14 residues. This entry comes from a study of blood T cell repertoires in COVID-19. The data were produced by immunoSEQ multiplex PCR, yet TCRdb's version contains in-frame clones alone and is incomplete. The table records roughly 250,000 clones, 70% to 90% of them present only once. Sequencing was performed on peripheral blood. The TCR originated in a man between 45 and 60 years old with acute or convalescent COVID-19. The chain links TRBV3-1 (or the pseudogene TRBV3-2) to TRBJ1-2, with 7 bases identical to TRBD1. CDR3 bases: TGTGCCAGCAGCCAAGATGCAGGGGGACGTGGCTACACCTTC. Amino acid sequence: CASSQDAGGRGYTF.